This T cell receptor beta chain is from a study of blood T cell repertoires in COVID-19. Study-level information: There were acute and convalescent COVID-19 samples, and they came from the United States, Italy and Spain. T cells, B-cell-depleted T cells, or PBMCs provided the cDNA or gDNA that served as material.

This CDR3 has 15 amino acids. Germline V gives CDR1 LNHDA, CDR2 SQIVND (reference sequence). V lost 3 bases, J lost 0 bases, and 11 bases lay in between. How the authors handled the data: Amplification with reference gene primers provided the estimates of nucleated cell counts. Repertoires were generated with immunoSEQ multiplex PCR, while TCRdb's copy carries only in-frame clones and drops some. V, J and clone size are taken as reported in that table, and D and trimming were inferred from the DNA itself. The sample yields some 290,000 clones, about four fifths seen once. This chain joins TRBV19 and TRBJ1-2; D ambiguous. The TCR was taken from a woman aged 60-70 years with active or convalescent COVID-19. The sample taken for sequencing was peripheral blood. The CDR3 region has the DNA TGTGCCAGTAGTATCAGTCACGAGGCTAACTATGGCTACACCTTC. It translates to CASSISHEANYGYTF.